A single count supports the clone carrying this TCR beta chain. The source of the sample is a study of blood T cell repertoires in COVID-19. Whole-study context: Sites across the United States, Italy and Spain contributed samples from acute and convalescent COVID-19. From T cells, B-cell-depleted T cells, or PBMCs came the material, which was cDNA or gDNA.

The authors' processing: From reference gene primer amplification, estimates of nucleated cell counts were derived. Sequencing used immunoSEQ multiplex PCR; TCRdb keeps in-frame clones, though not all of them. V, J and clone size were drawn from that table, and D and trimming were deduced from the DNA. The sample lists more than 95,000 clones; about four fifths were seen once. There are 13 residues in the CDR3. Material: peripheral blood. The clonotype was recovered from a woman of 80 years or more with active or convalescent COVID-19. The V gene is TRBV21-1, the J gene TRBJ1-5; the D call in the table, TRBD1, was not verified against the DNA. TRBV21-1 is a documented pseudogene. The CDR3 loop reads CASSKDRVVPQHF. The CDR3 nucleotides read TGTGCCAGCAGCAAAGACAGGGTGGTCCCCCAGCATTTT.